A single sample gave rise to the 27 T cell receptor beta chains below, sequenced in a study of T cell repertoires in cytomegalovirus infection. These receptors are not linked to any known antigen. TCRdb passed the reads through MiXCR, listing each CDR3 protein once. Of some 500,000 distinct CDR3 sequences listed, roughly 34% are singletons. The material was cultured PBMCs, obtained from culture after CMV antigen stimulation. All receptors derive from a human donor in good health (CMV status not recorded). Some clones in this sample may be carry-over from other donors' samples.

This clonotype was observed at least ten times. CDR3 nucleotides: TGTGCCAGCAGCTCACCACCGGGACTAGCTTTGTACAATGAGCAGTTCTTC. As protein: CASSSPPGLALYNEQFF. This chain links TRBV7-2 with TRBJ2-1; 9 bases fit TRBD2. CDR3 length: 17 residues. V lost 4 bases to trimming and J lost 4 bases; unmatched junction nucleotides: 11. Per germline, CDR1 SGHTA and CDR2 FQGNSA.

The rearrangement links TRBV20-1 to TRBJ2-7; tentative D call: TRBD1 (6 bases). CDR1 is DFQATT and CDR2 is SNEGSKA in the germline V gene (reference sequence). The germline V and J ends were trimmed by 0 bases and 7 bases, with 16 bases remaining between them. The CDR3 length is 14 residues. The DNA for the CDR3 is TGCAGTGCTAGAGATTATCGGGACACGGAAGAGCAGTACGTC. It specifies CSARDYRDTEEQYV.

This rearrangement joins TRBV6-6 to TRBJ1-2, with D unresolved. CDR1 is MNHNY and CDR2 is SVGAGI in the germline V gene (reference sequence). V lost 4 bases, J lost 7 bases, and 10 bases lay in between. CDR3 length: 12 residues. CDR3 amino acids: CASSSPPLGYTF. DNA of the CDR3: TGTGCCAGCAGTTCCCCCCCCCTTGGCTACACCTTC.

The chain has TRBV5-6 and TRBJ1-6, with D possibly being TRBD1 (6 bases). Germline assignment: CDR1 SGHDT and CDR2 YYEEEE. V was shortened by 5 bases and J by 5 bases, with 17 bases between the two germline ends. This CDR3 is 16 amino acids long. CDR3 amino acids: CASRRYGQTDNSPLHF. The CDR3, as DNA: TGTGCCAGCAGACGCTACGGACAGACTGATAATTCACCCCTCCACTTT.

CDR3 nucleotide sequence: TGTGCCAGCAGTTTGCTACAGGGTGGCTACGAGCAGTACTTC. Translated: CASSLLQGGYEQYF. The V gene is TRBV28, the J gene TRBJ2-7; possibly TRBD1 for D (6 bases). V lost 3 bases to trimming and J lost 3 bases, with 12 bases between them. This CDR3 spans 14 amino acids. CDR1 and CDR2 from the germline V gene are MDHEN and SYDVKM.

V usage is TRBV7-2 and J usage is TRBJ2-5; a possible D gene is TRBD1 (6 bases). Germline V gene lookup returns CDR1 SGHTA and CDR2 FQGNSA. This CDR3 is 15 amino acids long. V dropped 5 bases and J dropped 4 bases, with 17 bases sitting between them. The DNA of the CDR3 is TGTGCCAGCAGCAAAGATTTTAACAGGGTAGAGACCCAGTACTTC. Its translation: CASSKDFNRVETQYF.

This chain links TRBV6-2 or TRBV6-3 with TRBJ2-1; 13 nucleotides align to TRBD2. V was clipped by 7 bases and J by 7 bases; unmatched bases: 13. Germline V gene sequence: CDR1 MNHEY, CDR2 SVGEGT. This CDR3 spans 17 amino acids. In DNA, the CDR3 is TGTGCCAGCACAGGGGCAGGGACTAGCGGGATGGAGAATGAGCAGTTCTTC. Its translation: CASTGAGTSGMENEQFF.

This clonotype was found a few times. The chain recombines TRBV27 with TRBJ2-3; no firm D call. V was pared by 3 bases and J by 0 bases, with 16 bases between. The germline V gene encodes CDR1 MNHEY and CDR2 SMNVEV (reference sequence). This CDR3 spans 17 amino acids. Here the CDR3 DNA reads TGTGCCAGCAGTTTGCGGCGCTTACGAACTAGCACAGATACGCAGTATTTT. It specifies CASSLRRLRTSTDTQYF.

This clonotype was seen a few times. The V gene is TRBV28, the J gene TRBJ2-1; tentatively, D is TRBD2 (5 bases). CDR1 and CDR2 from the germline V gene are MDHEN and SYDVKM. The CDR3 consists of 12 residues. Trimming stripped 8 bases from V and 9 bases from J, with 14 bases between. The CDR3 DNA follows: TGTGCCAGCGGACTTTGGGATCTTGAGCAGTTCTTC. Translating gives CASGLWDLEQFF.

The chain carries TRBV6-2 or TRBV6-3 and TRBJ1-1; D is unresolved. CDR1 is MNHEY, CDR2 SVGEGT, per germline. This CDR3 is 18 amino acids long. V lost 2 bases and J lost 0, with 19 bases in between. CDR3 protein: CASSYAGLSPSVNTEAFF. CDR3 nucleotide sequence: TGTGCCAGCAGTTACGCCGGACTATCTCCCTCCGTGAACACTGAAGCTTTCTTT.

The CDR3 coding sequence is TGCGCCAGCAGCAACCGGGACAGGGGTTTTGAAAAACTGTTTTTT. Its translation is CASSNRDRGFEKLFF. The chain has TRBV5-1 and TRBJ1-4, with 10 bases lining up with TRBD1. The CDR3 is made up of 15 amino acids. Germline V gives CDR1 SGHRS, CDR2 YFSETQ. Trimming removed 4 bases from V and 7 bases from J; junction bases left unmatched: 7.

The sample holds many counts of this clonotype. The chain is built from TRBV7-8 and TRBJ2-3; D is unresolved. V lost 4 bases and J lost 2, with 7 bases in between. CDR1 is SGHVS and CDR2 is FQNEAQ in the germline V gene. This CDR3 is 13 amino acids long. CDR3 bases: TGTGCCAGCAGCTCGCTGGCCACAGATACGCAGTATTTT. Translation: CASSSLATDTQYF. Complete variable domain (other parts from reference TRBV7-8 and TRBJ2-3): GAGVSQSPRYKVAKRGQDVALRCDPISGHVSLFWYQQALGQGPEFLTYFQNEAQLDKSGLPSDRFFAERPEGSVSTLKIQRTQQEDSAVYLCASSSLATDTQYFGPGTRLTVL.

This clonotype has only a few counts. The J gene is TRBJ1-2, the V gene TRBV7-6, with D perhaps TRBD1 (5 bases). V shed 6 bases and J shed 5 bases, with 13 bases lying between them. CDR3 length equals 13 residues. Looked up from germline, CDR1 is SGHVS and CDR2 is FNYEAQ. The CDR3 spells CASSPTEGYGYTF. The CDR3 region has the DNA TGTGCCAGCAGTCCAACAGAGGGGTATGGCTACACCTTC.

The rearrangement uses TRBV24-1 and TRBJ2-1, with 8 positions matching TRBD2. V trimming: 3 bases; J trimming: 3 bases; junction bases outside the gene matches: 3. This CDR3 has 15 residues. Germline-derived CDR1 and CDR2 are KGHDR and SFDVKD. DNA for the CDR3: TGTGCCACCAGTGATAAGCGGGAGTACTACAATGAGCAGTTCTTC. The encoded protein is CATSDKREYYNEQFF.

The chain's CDR3 is CASSLPSSGSPNNEQFF. DNA of the CDR3: TGTGCCAGCAGTCTACCGTCCAGCGGGAGCCCCAACAATGAGCAGTTCTTC. This chain joins TRBV28 and TRBJ2-1; 8 bases match TRBD2. V was clipped by 5 bases and J by 5 bases; unmatched bases: 14. This CDR3 has 17 residues. Germline CDR1 reads MDHEN; CDR2 reads SYDVKM.

V usage is TRBV6-5 and J usage is TRBJ2-6; 7 nucleotides match TRBD1. V lost 5 bases, J lost 2 bases, and 3 bases stayed unmatched. In germline, CDR1 is MNHEY, CDR2 SVGAGI. The CDR3 spans 15 residues. In DNA form, the CDR3 reads TGTGCCAGCAGTACTCAGGGGGCTGGGGCCAACGTCCTGACTTTC. This gives the protein CASSTQGAGANVLTF.

The V and J genes are TRBV6-2 or TRBV6-3 and TRBJ2-7; the match to TRBD2 covers 10 bases. Germline V CDR1 and CDR2: MNHEY, SVGEGT. The CDR3 is 14 residues long. V dropped 6 bases and J dropped 4; count of bases not matched to a gene: 6. DNA of the CDR3: TGTGCCAGCAGGGCCCTAGCGGGAGTATACGAGCAGTACTTC. Protein product: CASRALAGVYEQYF.

This chain uses TRBV7-9 with TRBJ1-1, with 7 bases fitting TRBD1. The CDR3 has 15 residues. CDR1 is SEHNR and CDR2 is FQNEAQ in the germline V gene (reference sequence). Trimming at V came to 5 bases and at J to 3 bases, leaving 9 bases not matched to a gene. The CDR3 protein is CASSIQGDGYTEAFF. DNA for the CDR3: TGTGCCAGCAGCATTCAGGGGGATGGGTACACTGAAGCTTTCTTT.

This clonotype was observed many times. V is TRBV7-8 and J is TRBJ1-1; no clear D. This CDR3 is built from 13 residues. The germline V gene encodes CDR1 SGHVS and CDR2 FQNEAQ. Trimming removed 1 base at V and 5 bases at J, with 8 bases between. CDR3 residues: CASSLGAGTEAFF. CDR3 DNA: TGTGCCAGCAGCTTAGGGGCTGGGACTGAAGCTTTCTTT.

The chain joins TRBV7-7 to TRBJ2-7, with unresolved D. V was clipped by 2 bases and J by 6 bases, with 11 bases between them. This CDR3 comprises 13 residues. CDR1 SSHAT and CDR2 FNYEAQ come from the germline V gene (reference sequence). The CDR3 reads CASSLLTRSEQYF. In DNA form, the CDR3 reads TGTGCCAGCAGCTTACTAACCCGCTCCGAGCAGTACTTC.

V and J are TRBV11-2 and TRBJ2-3; D gene ambiguous. CDR3 length: 18 residues. Germline V gives CDR1 SGHAT, CDR2 FQNNGV. Trimming removed 1 base at V and 2 bases at J, with 19 bases between. The CDR3 region is CASSLVAATPRSTDTQYF. CDR3 bases: TGTGCCAGCAGCTTAGTGGCGGCAACCCCAAGATCCACAGATACGCAGTATTTT.

Ten or more counts support this clonotype. The V call is TRBV7-2, the J call TRBJ1-3; 8 positions match TRBD1. CDR3 length: 17 residues. V gave up 0 bases and J gave up 1 base; unmatched junction bases: 5. CDR1 and CDR2 (germline): SGHTA, FQGNSA. Written as DNA, the CDR3 is TGTGCCAGCAGCTTAGCCCAGGGGGCTGGTTCTGGAAACACCATATATTTT. Translating gives CASSLAQGAGSGNTIYF.

The gene calls are TRBV7-8 and TRBJ1-5; D not certain. V was clipped by 1 base and J by 9 bases, with 10 bases between them. CDR1 SGHVS and CDR2 FQNEAQ come from the germline V gene. This CDR3 contains 13 residues. The CDR3 reads CASSLETKAPQHF. Written as DNA, the CDR3 is TGTGCCAGCAGCTTAGAGACCAAAGCGCCCCAGCATTTT.

The chain joins TRBV6-5 to TRBJ2-2; TRBD2 matches 8 bases. The CDR3 spans 15 residues. The J segment lost 4 bases and the V segment lost 1 base, leaving 2 bases of the junction unmatched. Germline loops: CDR1 MNHEY, CDR2 SVGAGI. DNA of the CDR3: TGTGCCAGCAGTTACTGGCTAGCGGGCACCGGGGAGCTGTTTTTT. This codes for CASSYWLAGTGELFF.

This clonotype was recorded a few times. The genes are TRBV7-2 and TRBJ2-1, with D unclear. This CDR3 is 15 amino acids long. CDR1 is SGHTA and CDR2 is FQGNSA in the germline V gene. Trimming shortened V by 6 bases and J by 0 bases, and 12 bases separated the two germline ends. The CDR3 nucleotides read TGTGCCAGCAGTTCTGGGTCCCCCTCCTACAATGAGCAGTTCTTC. It encodes CASSSGSPSYNEQFF. Combining the CDR3 with reference TRBV7-2 and TRBJ2-1 gives the whole variable domain GAGVSQSPSNKVTEKGKDVELRCDPISGHTALYWYRQSLGQGLEFLIYFQGNSAPDKSGLPSDRFSAERTGGSVSTLTIQRTQQEDSAVYLCASSSGSPSYNEQFFGPGTRLTVL.

This clonotype has a handful of counts. The rearrangement joins TRBV28 to TRBJ2-3; maybe TRBD1 (6 bases). The CDR3 runs 14 residues. V lost 8 bases and J lost 2, with 14 bases in between. Germline CDR1 and CDR2: MDHEN and SYDVKM. CDR3 sequence: CASDTQGHTDTQYF. In nucleotides, the CDR3 is TGTGCCAGCGATACACAGGGTCACACAGATACGCAGTATTTT.

This clonotype was found a few times. This rearrangement joins TRBV5-6 to TRBJ2-5; a weak D match, TRBD1 (6 bases). The CDR3 covers 14 residues. Germline CDR1 and CDR2: SGHDT and YYEEEE. V shed 0 bases and J shed 3 bases, with 9 bases lying between them. The CDR3 spells CASSLGQGKETQYF. The CDR3, as DNA: TGTGCCAGCAGCTTGGGCCAGGGGAAAGAGACCCAGTACTTC. The full variable domain, rest sourced from reference TRBV5-6 and TRBJ2-5, is DAGVTQSPTHLIKTRGQQVTLRCSPKSGHDTVSWYQQALGQGPQFIFQYYEEEERQRGNFPDRFSGHQFPNYSSELNVNALLLGDSALYLCASSLGQGKETQYFGPGTRLLVL.